Listed below are T cell receptor beta chains from one sample, sequenced in a study of vaccination effects on CD4 cells after COVID-19. Assay: immunoSEQ multiplex PCR; the TCRdb copy retains only in-frame clones and omits some. The repertoire has about 74,000 clones, approximately 77% of them found once; the top ten carry roughly 2%. These TCRs are of unknown antigen specificity. The material was CD4+ T cells from PBMCs cultured without peptide, obtained before COVID-19 vaccination. The receptors derive from a human donor who received a COVID-19 vaccine. Both conserved end residues are trimmed from each CDR3. The order of the fields is V gene, J gene, clone size, CDR3 protein. Not all rows give a size; the values are once, few, many and, for expanded clones, a class.

>TRBV5-8|TRBJ2-3|NA
ASPAGLAESTDTQY
>TRBV10-2|TRBJ2-5|NA
ASSDPGHPIEQETQY
>TRBV11-1|TRBJ2-1|NA
ASSQHFASREQF
>TRBV12-5|TRBJ1-1|once
ASGLRVYTEAF
>TRBV5-4|TRBJ2-2|NA
ASSLDQLRNTGELF
>TRBV24-1|TRBJ2-5|NA
ATSDLGTGSQETQY
>TRBV15|TRBJ1-1|NA
ATSRLSGQGSTEAF
>TRBV7-2|TRBJ2-2|NA
ASSSYMNTGELF
>TRBV6-5|TRBJ1-5|few
ASSGDSYQPQH
>TRBV18|TRBJ1-3|NA
ASSPSANSGNTIY
>TRBV5-1|TRBJ1-1|NA
ASSLDSMNTEAF
>TRBV6-5|TRBJ2-4|NA
ATKAGAQNIQY
>TRBV5-1|TRBJ2-3|NA
ASMWTSGPGADTQY
>TRBV10-3|TRBJ1-1|NA
AMGQGGTEAF